The rows below give T cell receptor beta chains drawn from one sample of a study of regulatory T cells in long-lasting Graves disease. TCRdb recomputed calls from the multiplex PCR reads with MiXCR, one row per CDR3 protein. The repertoire holds approximately 400,000 distinct CDR3 sequences, with more than 13% as singletons. The same sample was also used in a study of T cells in Graves' hyperthyroidism and ophthalmopathy.

The sample consisted of peripheral blood mononuclear cells (PBMCs), taken at new diagnosis, from a patient treated with antithyroid drugs. These receptors were obtained from a woman under 40 with Graves disease. The CDR3 runs from the conserved cysteine through the conserved F or W. The D gene is left open where the match is weak. Rows may omit the clone size; those that give it use once, few, many or a size class.

size: NA
V: TRBV12-3/TRBV12-4
J: TRBJ1-2
D: NA
DNA: TGTGCCAGCACCCTTAGGGGCCGCCACTATGGCTACACCTTC
CDR3: CASTLRGRHYGYTF

size: few
V: TRBV18
J: TRBJ2-2
D: NA
DNA: TGTGCCAGCTCACCCTATCAGACGACCGGGGAGCTGTTTTTT
CDR3: CASSPYQTTGELFF

size: NA
V: TRBV11-1
J: TRBJ2-3
D: NA
DNA: TGTGCCAGCAGCTTCAGACGGGACAACACAGATACGCAGTATTTT
CDR3: CASSFRRDNTDTQYF

size: NA
V: TRBV24-1
J: TRBJ1-2
D: TRBD1
DNA: TGTGCCACCAGCCACCTCGGGACAGGTGGCTACACCTTC
CDR3: CATSHLGTGGYTF

size: few
V: TRBV9
J: TRBJ2-7
D: TRBD1
DNA: TGTGCCAGCAGCCCTCGACAGGGTGGCGAGCAGTACTTC
CDR3: CASSPRQGGEQYF

size: many
V: TRBV9
J: TRBJ2-2
D: NA
DNA: TGTGCCAGCAGCGTAGAGGGGGGGACGGCGAACACCGGGGAGCTGTTTTTT
CDR3: CASSVEGGTANTGELFF

size: many
V: TRBV12-3/TRBV12-4
J: TRBJ2-1
D: TRBD1
DNA: TGTGCCAGCAGTTTAATGGCGGGACAGGGGGCGGGGGATGAGCAGTTCTTC
CDR3: CASSLMAGQGAGDEQFF

size: many
V: TRBV14
J: TRBJ2-3
D: NA
DNA: TGTGCCAGCAGCCAAGATTGGGACGCAGATACGCAGTATTTT
CDR3: CASSQDWDADTQYF

size: many
V: TRBV7-2
J: TRBJ2-3
D: NA
DNA: TGTGCCAGCAGCTTTAGCCGGTTGGCAGATACGCAGTATTTT
CDR3: CASSFSRLADTQYF

size: many
V: TRBV5-1
J: TRBJ2-2
D: TRBD2
DNA: TGCGCCAGCAGCCACGGACTAGCGGGAGTAGGCGGGGAGCTGTTTTTT
CDR3: CASSHGLAGVGGELFF

size: many
V: TRBV5-1
J: TRBJ2-1
D: TRBD2
DNA: TGCGCCAGCAGTGGAACTAGCGGGAACAATGAGCAGTTCTTC
CDR3: CASSGTSGNNEQFF

size: many
V: TRBV12-3/TRBV12-4
J: TRBJ2-5
D: NA
DNA: TGTGCCAGCGGGTACGGTGAGACCCAGTACTTC
CDR3: CASGYGETQYF

size: NA
V: TRBV5-1
J: TRBJ2-3
D: NA
DNA: TGCGCCATCCCCCCGAGCACAGATACGCAGTATTTT
CDR3: CAIPPSTDTQYF

size: many
V: TRBV2
J: TRBJ2-5
D: NA
DNA: TGTGCCAGCGGGAGCACCCGCGAGACCCAGTACTTC
CDR3: CASGSTRETQYF

size: many
V: TRBV13
J: TRBJ2-7
D: TRBD2
DNA: TGTGCCAGCAGCTTAGGGGAGCGGGATTTTTACGAGCAGTACTTC
CDR3: CASSLGERDFYEQYF

size: NA
V: TRBV18
J: TRBJ2-1
D: NA
DNA: TGTGCCAGCTCACCGCAGGAGACCCAGTTCTTC
CDR3: CASSPQETQFF

size: many
V: TRBV20-1
J: TRBJ2-7
D: TRBD1
DNA: TGCAGTGCCACTCGGACAGGGAGAGACTACGAGCAGTACTTC
CDR3: CSATRTGRDYEQYF

size: many
V: TRBV20-1
J: TRBJ1-2
D: NA
DNA: TGCAGTGCCCCCAATGTAGGCTACACCTTC
CDR3: CSAPNVGYTF

size: many
V: TRBV20-1
J: TRBJ2-1
D: TRBD2
DNA: TGCAGTGCAACTCAGAGCGGGAGGTCCTCCTACAATGAGCAGTTCTTC
CDR3: CSATQSGRSSYNEQFF

size: few
V: TRBV6-2/TRBV6-3
J: TRBJ2-5
D: NA
DNA: TGTGCCAGCAGTTACTCCGGGACATGGTATGAGACCCAGTACTTC
CDR3: CASSYSGTWYETQYF

size: many
V: TRBV5-6
J: TRBJ1-5
D: NA
DNA: TGCGCCAGCAGCTTGGTGGCAGGGAGAGGTCAGCCCCAGCATTTT
CDR3: CASSLVAGRGQPQHF

size: NA
V: TRBV5-1
J: TRBJ2-4
D: TRBD1
DNA: TGCGCCAGCAGCTTGGAGGGGGCGCGAGCCAAAAACATTCAGTACTTC
CDR3: CASSLEGARAKNIQYF

size: few
V: TRBV5-1
J: TRBJ2-1
D: NA
DNA: TGCGCCAGCAGCTTGCCCCGCGATGAGCAGTTCTTC
CDR3: CASSLPRDEQFF

size: many
V: TRBV6-2/TRBV6-3
J: TRBJ2-3
D: NA
DNA: TGTGCCGCCTCCCCTCCCGCAGATACGCAGTATTTT
CDR3: CAASPPADTQYF

size: few
V: TRBV18
J: TRBJ2-2
D: NA
DNA: TGTGCCAGCTCGGGAAAAAGCGGCTTTGGGAGCACCGGGGAGCTGTTTTTT
CDR3: CASSGKSGFGSTGELFF

size: many
V: TRBV28
J: TRBJ2-5
D: NA
DNA: TGTGCCAGCAGCTCCCGAGGGCGAGAGACCCAGTACTTC
CDR3: CASSSRGRETQYF

size: many
V: TRBV7-2
J: TRBJ2-1
D: TRBD2
DNA: TGTGCCAGCAGTCAACAGTTCGGGGGGAGTGAGCAGTTCTTC
CDR3: CASSQQFGGSEQFF

size: NA
V: TRBV19
J: TRBJ1-1
D: NA
DNA: TGTGCCAGTAGTCTTGCAGGCGGTGAGGCACCTGAAGCTTTCTTT
CDR3: CASSLAGGEAPEAFF

size: many
V: TRBV18
J: TRBJ1-1
D: TRBD1
DNA: TGTGCCAGCTCACCGGGACAGAGAACGGACACTGAAGCTTTCTTT
CDR3: CASSPGQRTDTEAFF

size: NA
V: TRBV6-1
J: TRBJ2-7
D: NA
DNA: TGTGCCAGCAGTGAAGGGGCTAGCTCATCCTACGAGCAGTACTTC
CDR3: CASSEGASSSYEQYF

size: NA
V: TRBV24-1
J: TRBJ2-1
D: NA
DNA: TGTGCCACCAGTGATTTCACCAGGGGGGGTGTTAATGAGCAGTTCTTC
CDR3: CATSDFTRGGVNEQFF

size: many
V: TRBV5-1
J: TRBJ2-5
D: NA
DNA: TGCGCCAGCACACAGGGACAAGAGACCCAGTACTTC
CDR3: CASTQGQETQYF

size: few
V: TRBV12-3/TRBV12-4
J: TRBJ2-2
D: TRBD2
DNA: TGTGCCAGCAGGCTAGCGGGCCCGGGCACCGGGGAGCTGTTTTTT
CDR3: CASRLAGPGTGELFF

size: NA
V: TRBV18
J: TRBJ2-7
D: TRBD2
DNA: TGTGCCAGCTCACCAGGGCTAAGGGAGGGCGAGCAGTACTTC
CDR3: CASSPGLREGEQYF

size: few
V: TRBV28
J: TRBJ2-5
D: NA
DNA: TGTGCCAGCAGTCTATGGGGTTCCGAAGAGACCCAGTACTTC
CDR3: CASSLWGSEETQYF

size: NA
V: TRBV28
J: TRBJ1-1
D: NA
DNA: TGTGCCAGCAGTGGGACCGAAATTGTGGCTTTCTTT
CDR3: CASSGTEIVAFF